The entry that follows covers one T cell receptor (beta chain) sequence. This sample was included in a study of blood T cell repertoires in COVID-19. Study information: Acute-phase and convalescent COVID-19 samples originated in the United States, Italy and Spain. Sample material is recorded as cDNA or gDNA derived from T cells, B-cell-depleted T cells, or PBMCs.

CDR1 is SGHNT, CDR2 YYREEE, per germline (reference sequence). The trim removed 1 base at V and 6 bases at J, leaving 4 bases unmatched. The CDR3 length is 15 residues. In the source study's methods: Reference gene primer amplification gave nucleated cell count estimates. Using immunoSEQ multiplex PCR, the repertoire was profiled, and TCRdb retains in-frame clones only, with some absent. The D gene and trimming were derived from the DNA, and the V and J assignments and clone size from that table. Of 120,000 to 150,000 clones detected, more than 75% appear once; the ten largest clones hold over 35%. The V gene is TRBV5-4, the J gene TRBJ2-1, with 10 bases that match TRBD2. The TCR was taken from a man aged 45 to 65 who had recovered from COVID-19. The source material was peripheral blood. This CDR3 is CASSLWASGGNEQFF. Here the CDR3 DNA reads TGTGCCAGCAGCTTGTGGGCTAGCGGGGGCAATGAGCAGTTCTTC.